This TCR beta chain was retrieved from a study of beta chain features in type 1 diabetes. Overall study: Sorted cells examined across all samples numbered more than 100 million. General study points: Type 1 diabetes patients had moderately but significantly shorter TCRB CDR3s in all four CD4+ subsets. It was not settled here whether HLA type affects TCRB rearrangement.

Sorting with CD45RO/CCR7/CD25/CD127/CD95/CD27 yielded naive, central memory, regulatory and stem-like memory CD4+ cells. Trimming shortened V by 6 bases and J by 11 bases, and 25 bases separated the two germline ends. This CDR3 has 15 residues. Germline-derived CDR1 and CDR2 are MDHEN and SYDVKM. Expressed TCRB transcripts were sequenced because the entire RNA isolate underwent reverse transcription. Sequenced by immunoSEQ multiplex PCR; TCRdb stores in-frame clones only, minus some. The table lists roughly 450,000 clones, roughly an eighth of them singletons. A remark on this clone: Its antigen is not identified.

This TCR was sampled from a woman aged 18-29 years in good health. V gene TRBV28 combines with J gene TRBJ2-5, with unresolved D. The sample taken for sequencing was naive CD4+ T cells from blood. CDR3 nucleotide sequence: TGTGCCAGCAGCTTGTCTGAAAGCGTGATTGGGCCTCAGTACTTC. Its protein product is CASSLSESVIGPQYF.